This T cell receptor (beta chain) was profiled in a study of blood T cell repertoires in COVID-19. Study-wide background: Acute and convalescent COVID-19 specimens originated in the United States, Italy and Spain. T cells, B-cell-depleted T cells, or PBMCs provided the cDNA or gDNA that served as material.

Study processing details: Reference gene primer amplification gave estimated nucleated cell counts. Profiled with immunoSEQ multiplex PCR; TCRdb holds only in-frame clones, not every one. D and trimming come from the DNA, and the V and J calls and clone size come from that table. This table has around 280,000 clones, 85% to 90% appearing once. The Seattle patients joined while their infection was active and were tracked longitudinally afterward. Deletions cut 5 bases from V and 6 bases from J, with 14 bases between. The CDR3 loop spans 14 amino acids. CDR1 and CDR2 from the germline V gene are LNHDA and SQIVND (reference sequence).

The specimen was peripheral blood. The rearrangement joins TRBV19 to TRBJ2-1; TRBD1 might be the D (5 bases). This sequence originates from a woman aged 25-40 years with COVID-19, enrolled during active disease. Here the CDR3 DNA reads TGTGCCAGTAGTCCAGGACGACAGAGCAATGAGCAGTTCTTC. This sequence encodes CASSPGRQSNEQFF. The full variable domain, rest sourced from reference TRBV19 and TRBJ2-1, is DGGITQSPKYLFRKEGQNVTLSCEQNLNHDAMYWYRQDPGQGLRLIYYSQIVNDFQKGDIAEGYSVSREKKESFPLTVTSAQKNPTAFYLCASSPGRQSNEQFFGPGTRLTVL.